One T cell receptor (beta chain) is described in this entry. The antigen is unknown. This sample's TCRbeta library carried unique molecular identifier barcodes. TCRdb re-derived calls from the PCR reads in MiXCR, one entry per CDR3 protein. This sample has about 300,000 distinct CDR3 sequences, with about 9.5% found just once. This sample was taken from a study of T-cell reconstitution after alpha-beta-depleted transplantation in children. Study-wide findings and caveats: Some patients' high day-60 TCRbeta diversity was attributed to recipient cells surviving conditioning. A year had passed since transplant, and T-cell counts and diversity by then came mostly from newly produced T cells. Reportedly, only several hundred clones from non-depleted graft cells drove alpha-beta T-cell counts at about two months.

CDR3 size: 18 residues. Germline V gives CDR1 LGHDT, CDR2 YNNKEL (reference sequence). J was trimmed by 3 bases and V by 2 bases; bases with no gene match: 10. The material sequenced was PBMCs, taken before TCRalphabeta/CD19-depleted stem cell transplant. The receptor was isolated from a boy younger than two with acute myeloid leukemia, due to receive a stem cell transplant. The V call is TRBV3-1, the J call TRBJ2-7; 13 nucleotides match TRBD2. The CDR3 region is CASSQQGLAGFGYYEQYF. In DNA form, the CDR3 reads TGTGCCAGCAGCCAACAGGGACTAGCGGGGTTTGGATACTACGAGCAGTACTTC.